This T cell receptor (beta chain) was recorded in a study of blood T cell repertoires in COVID-19. About the research overall: In each case, the material was cDNA or gDNA derived from T cells, B-cell-depleted T cells, or PBMCs.

Germline lookup yields CDR1 SGHRS and CDR2 YFSETQ. The V gene lost 0 bases and the J gene lost 2 bases, with 9 bases spanning the gap. This CDR3 spans 14 amino acids. Profiled with immunoSEQ multiplex PCR; TCRdb holds only in-frame clones, not every one. This table holds approximately 150,000 clones, approximately 90% found once. The TCR sequence derives from a man between 18 and 35 years old with COVID-19, enrolled during active disease. V and J are TRBV5-1 and TRBJ2-7, with D maybe TRBD1 (6 bases). The source material was peripheral blood. This CDR3 is CASSLAGTTYEQYF. The CDR3, as DNA: TGCGCCAGCAGCTTGGCCGGGACAACCTACGAGCAGTACTTC.